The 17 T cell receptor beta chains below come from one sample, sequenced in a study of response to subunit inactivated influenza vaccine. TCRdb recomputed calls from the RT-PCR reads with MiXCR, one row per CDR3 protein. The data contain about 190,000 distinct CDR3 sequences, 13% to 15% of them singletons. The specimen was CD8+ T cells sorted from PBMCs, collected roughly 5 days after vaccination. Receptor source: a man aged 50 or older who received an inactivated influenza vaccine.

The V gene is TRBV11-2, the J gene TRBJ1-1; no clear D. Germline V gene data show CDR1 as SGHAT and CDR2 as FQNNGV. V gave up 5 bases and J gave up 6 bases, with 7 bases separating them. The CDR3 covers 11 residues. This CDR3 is CASSAGAEAFF. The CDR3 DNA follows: TGTGCCAGCAGCGCCGGGGCTGAAGCTTTCTTT.

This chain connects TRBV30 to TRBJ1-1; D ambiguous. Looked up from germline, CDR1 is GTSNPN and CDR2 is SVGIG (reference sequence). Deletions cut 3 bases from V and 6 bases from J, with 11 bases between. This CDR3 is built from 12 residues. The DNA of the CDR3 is TGTGCCTGGAGCGCCTACGACTCTGAAGCTTTCTTT. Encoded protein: CAWSAYDSEAFF.

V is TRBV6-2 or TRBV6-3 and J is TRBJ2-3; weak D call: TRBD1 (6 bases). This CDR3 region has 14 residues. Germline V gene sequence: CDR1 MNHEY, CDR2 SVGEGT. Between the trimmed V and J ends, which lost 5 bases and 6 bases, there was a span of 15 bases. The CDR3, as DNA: TGTGCCAGCAGTACTTACAGGGTCTTGGATACGCAGTATTTT. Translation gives CASSTYRVLDTQYF.

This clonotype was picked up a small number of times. The CDR3 coding sequence is TGCAGCGTTGAAGAATGGTTGGGGGGGCAGACCTTC. This gives the protein CSVEEWLGGQTF. This chain connects TRBV29-1 to TRBJ1-2, with D maybe TRBD1 (6 bases). Germline V lookup: CDR1 SQVTM, CDR2 ANQGSEA. The CDR3 covers 12 residues. V was shortened by 0 bases and J by 14 bases, with 16 bases between the two germline ends.

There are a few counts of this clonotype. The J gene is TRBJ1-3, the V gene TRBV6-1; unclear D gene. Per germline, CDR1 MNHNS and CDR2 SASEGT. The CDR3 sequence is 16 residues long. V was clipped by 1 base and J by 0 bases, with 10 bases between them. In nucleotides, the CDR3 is TGTGCCAGCAGTGAAGGTCCGAGTCTCTCTGGAAACACCATATATTTT. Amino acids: CASSEGPSLSGNTIYF.

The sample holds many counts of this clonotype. The CDR3 is CASSYRAGGFGEQFF. The CDR3 DNA reads TGTGCCAGCAGTTACCGAGCGGGAGGTTTCGGTGAGCAGTTCTTC. The rearrangement joins TRBV6-5 to TRBJ2-1, with TRBD2 matching 9 bases. Losses at the gene ends were 2 bases for V and 9 bases for J; bases not matched to a gene: 8. Looked up from germline, CDR1 is MNHEY and CDR2 is SVGAGI. CDR3 length: 15 residues.

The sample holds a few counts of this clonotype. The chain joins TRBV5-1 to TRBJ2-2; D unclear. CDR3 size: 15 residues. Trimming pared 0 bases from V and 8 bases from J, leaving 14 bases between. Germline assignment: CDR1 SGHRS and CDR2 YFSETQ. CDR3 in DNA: TGCGCCAGCAGCTTGGCCTGGAACCCGGCGGGGGAGCTGTTTTTT. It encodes CASSLAWNPAGELFF.

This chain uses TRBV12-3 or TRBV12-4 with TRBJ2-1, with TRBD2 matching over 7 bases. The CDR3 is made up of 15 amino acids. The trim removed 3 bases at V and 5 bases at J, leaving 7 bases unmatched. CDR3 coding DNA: TGTGCCAGCAGTTTGTTGAGCGGGATGAACAATGAGCAGTTCTTC. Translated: CASSLLSGMNNEQFF.

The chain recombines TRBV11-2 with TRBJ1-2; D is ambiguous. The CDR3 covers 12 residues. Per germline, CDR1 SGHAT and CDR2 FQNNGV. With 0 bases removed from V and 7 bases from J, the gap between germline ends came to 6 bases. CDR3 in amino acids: CASSLDPGGYTF. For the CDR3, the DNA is TGTGCCAGCAGCTTAGATCCTGGTGGCTACACCTTC.

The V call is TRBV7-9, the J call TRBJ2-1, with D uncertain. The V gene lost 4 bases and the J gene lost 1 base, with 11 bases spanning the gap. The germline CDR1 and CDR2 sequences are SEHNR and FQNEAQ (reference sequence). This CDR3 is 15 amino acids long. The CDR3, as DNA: TGTGCCAGCAGCTCCGGAGTGGGTTCCTACAATGAGCAGTTCTTC. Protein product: CASSSGVGSYNEQFF.

The CDR3 reads CASNLGQGQPQHF. The CDR3 region has the DNA TGTGCCAGCAATCTAGGACAGGGGCAGCCCCAGCATTTT. The chain employs TRBV12-3 or TRBV12-4 and TRBJ1-5; 9 positions agree with TRBD1. Germline trimming cut 7 bases from V and 7 bases from J; bases unmatched to any gene: 5. The length of the CDR3 is 13 residues.

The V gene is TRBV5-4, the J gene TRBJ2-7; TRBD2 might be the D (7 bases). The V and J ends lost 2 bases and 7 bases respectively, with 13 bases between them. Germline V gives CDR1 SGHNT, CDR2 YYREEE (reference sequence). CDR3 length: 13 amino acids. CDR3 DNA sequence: TGTGCCAGCAGCTTACGGGGGGCACGGGAGCAGTACTTC. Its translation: CASSLRGAREQYF.

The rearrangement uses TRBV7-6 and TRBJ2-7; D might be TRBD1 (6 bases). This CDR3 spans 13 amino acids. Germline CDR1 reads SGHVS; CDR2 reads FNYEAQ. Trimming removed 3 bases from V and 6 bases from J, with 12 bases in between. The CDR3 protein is CASSFTGWGEQYF. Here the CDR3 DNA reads TGTGCCAGCAGCTTTACAGGGTGGGGCGAGCAGTACTTC.

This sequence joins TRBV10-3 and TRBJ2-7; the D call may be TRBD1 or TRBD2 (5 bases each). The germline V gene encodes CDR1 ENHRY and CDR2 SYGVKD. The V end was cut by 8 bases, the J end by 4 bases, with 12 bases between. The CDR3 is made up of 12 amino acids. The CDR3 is CAIGGLLYEQYF. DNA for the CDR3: TGTGCCATCGGGGGTCTTCTGTACGAGCAGTACTTC.

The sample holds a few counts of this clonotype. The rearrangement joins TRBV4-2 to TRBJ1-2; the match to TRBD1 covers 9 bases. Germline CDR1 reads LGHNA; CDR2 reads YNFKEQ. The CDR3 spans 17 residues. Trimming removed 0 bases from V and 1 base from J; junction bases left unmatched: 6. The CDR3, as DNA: TGTGCCAGCAGCCAAGAGGGACAGGGAGGTGGTAACTATGGCTACACCTTC. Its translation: CASSQEGQGGGNYGYTF.

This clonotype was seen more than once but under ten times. CDR3 nucleotide sequence: TGTGCCAGCAGTACCGGGGGACTAGCGGGAGGAGATACGCAGTATTTT. It codes for CASSTGGLAGGDTQYF. The chain uses TRBV27 and TRBJ2-3, with 15 bases identical to TRBD2. The CDR3 has 16 residues. Trimming took 5 bases from V and 5 from J; bases not matched to a gene: 5. Per germline, CDR1 MNHEY and CDR2 SMNVEV (reference sequence).

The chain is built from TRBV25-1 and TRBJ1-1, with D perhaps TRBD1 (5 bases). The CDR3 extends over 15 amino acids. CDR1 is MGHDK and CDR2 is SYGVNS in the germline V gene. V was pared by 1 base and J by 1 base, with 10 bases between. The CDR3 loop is CASSESPGTNTEAFF. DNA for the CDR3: TGTGCCAGCAGTGAATCACCAGGGACGAACACTGAAGCTTTCTTT.